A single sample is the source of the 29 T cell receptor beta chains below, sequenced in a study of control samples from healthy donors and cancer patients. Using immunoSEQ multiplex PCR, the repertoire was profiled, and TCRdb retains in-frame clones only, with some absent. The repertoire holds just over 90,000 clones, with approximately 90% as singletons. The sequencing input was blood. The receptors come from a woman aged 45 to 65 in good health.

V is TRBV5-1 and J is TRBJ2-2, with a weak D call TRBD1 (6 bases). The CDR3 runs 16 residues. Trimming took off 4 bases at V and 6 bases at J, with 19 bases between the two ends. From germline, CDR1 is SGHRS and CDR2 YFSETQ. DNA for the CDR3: TGCGCCAGCAGCCCCAACCCACAGGGTTCGTCCGGGGAGCTGTTTTTT. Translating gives CASSPNPQGSSGELFF.

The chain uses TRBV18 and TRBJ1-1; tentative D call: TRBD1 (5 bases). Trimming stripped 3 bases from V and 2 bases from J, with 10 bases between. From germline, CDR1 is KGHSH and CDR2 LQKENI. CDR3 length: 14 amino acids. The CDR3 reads CASSPSGRNTEAFF. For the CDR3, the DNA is TGTGCCAGCTCACCTTCGGGGCGTAACACTGAAGCTTTCTTT.

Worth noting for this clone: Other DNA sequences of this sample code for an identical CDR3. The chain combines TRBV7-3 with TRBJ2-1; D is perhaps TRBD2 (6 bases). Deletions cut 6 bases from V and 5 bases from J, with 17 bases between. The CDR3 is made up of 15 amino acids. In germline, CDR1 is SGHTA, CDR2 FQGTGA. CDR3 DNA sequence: TGTGCCAGCAGGCCCCGGGGGAGCGGTGACAATGAGCAGTTCTTC. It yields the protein CASRPRGSGDNEQFF.

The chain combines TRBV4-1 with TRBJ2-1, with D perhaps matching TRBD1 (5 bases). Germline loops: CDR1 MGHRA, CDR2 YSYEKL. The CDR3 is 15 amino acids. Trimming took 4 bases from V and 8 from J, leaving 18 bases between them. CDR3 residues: CASSLLGVSYDEQFF. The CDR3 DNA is TGCGCCAGCAGCCTCCTAGGGGTTTCTTATGATGAGCAGTTCTTC.

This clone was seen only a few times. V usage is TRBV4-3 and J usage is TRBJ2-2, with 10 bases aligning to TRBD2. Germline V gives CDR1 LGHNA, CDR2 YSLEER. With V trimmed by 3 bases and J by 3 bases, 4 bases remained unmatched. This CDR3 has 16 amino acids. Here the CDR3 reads CASSQNLAGDTGELFF. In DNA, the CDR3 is TGCGCCAGCAGCCAGAATCTAGCGGGAGACACCGGGGAGCTGTTTTTT.

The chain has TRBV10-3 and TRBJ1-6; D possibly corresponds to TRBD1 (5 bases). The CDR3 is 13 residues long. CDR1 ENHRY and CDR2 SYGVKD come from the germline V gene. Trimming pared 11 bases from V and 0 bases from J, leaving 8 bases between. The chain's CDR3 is CAGGSSYNSPLHF. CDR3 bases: TGTGCCGGGGGAAGCTCCTATAATTCACCCCTCCACTTT.

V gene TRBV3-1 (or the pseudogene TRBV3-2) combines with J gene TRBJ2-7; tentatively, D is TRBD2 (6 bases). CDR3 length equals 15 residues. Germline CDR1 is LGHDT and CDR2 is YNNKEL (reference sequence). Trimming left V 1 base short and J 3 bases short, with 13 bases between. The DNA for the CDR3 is TGTGCCAGCAGCCAAGGGAGGGACTCCCTCTACGAGCAGTACTTC. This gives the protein CASSQGRDSLYEQYF.

The CDR3 DNA follows: TGTGCCAGCAGTCCTACCCAGCGGGCCAACACCGGGGAGCTGTTTTTT. It specifies CASSPTQRANTGELFF. The chain links TRBV28 to TRBJ2-2, with a tentative D call TRBD2 (6 bases). The CDR3 runs 16 residues. Germline lookup yields CDR1 MDHEN and CDR2 SYDVKM. V lost 5 bases, J lost 2 bases, and 15 bases lay in between.

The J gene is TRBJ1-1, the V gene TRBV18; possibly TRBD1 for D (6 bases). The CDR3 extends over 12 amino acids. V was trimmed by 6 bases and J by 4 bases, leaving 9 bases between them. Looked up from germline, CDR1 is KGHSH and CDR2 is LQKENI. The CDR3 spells CASSPGATEAFF. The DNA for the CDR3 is TGTGCCAGCTCCCCGGGGGCCACTGAAGCTTTCTTT.

Here the CDR3 DNA reads TGTGCCAGCAGCCCGACGGGACAGGGGGCTACTGGCTACACCTTC. Protein product: CASSPTGQGATGYTF. This chain links TRBV9 with TRBJ1-2; 12 positions agree with TRBD1. The germline V gene encodes CDR1 SGDLS and CDR2 YYNGEE. The CDR3 runs to 15 residues. V lost 4 bases, J lost 7 bases, and 8 bases stayed unmatched.

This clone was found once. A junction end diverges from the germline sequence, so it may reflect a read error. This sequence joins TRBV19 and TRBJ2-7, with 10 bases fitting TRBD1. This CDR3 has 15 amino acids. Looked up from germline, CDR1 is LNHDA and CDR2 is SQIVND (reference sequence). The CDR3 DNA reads TGTGCCAGTAGTACCGGGACAGGGGCCTCCCACGAGCAGTACTTC. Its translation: CASSTGTGASHEQYF.

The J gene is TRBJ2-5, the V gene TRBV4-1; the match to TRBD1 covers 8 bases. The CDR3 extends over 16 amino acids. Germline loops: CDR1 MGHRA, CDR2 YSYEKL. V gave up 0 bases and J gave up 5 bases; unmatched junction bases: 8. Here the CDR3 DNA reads TGCGCCAGCAGCCAAGATCTGCCAGGGGGCAGGGAGACCCAGTACTTC. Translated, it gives CASSQDLPGGRETQYF.

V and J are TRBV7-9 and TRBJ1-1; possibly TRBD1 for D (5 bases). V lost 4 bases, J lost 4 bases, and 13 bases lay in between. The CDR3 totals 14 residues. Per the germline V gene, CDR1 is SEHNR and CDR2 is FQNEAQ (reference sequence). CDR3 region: CASSYGRRGTEAFF. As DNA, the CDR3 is TGTGCCAGCAGCTACGGACGTAGGGGCACTGAAGCTTTCTTT.

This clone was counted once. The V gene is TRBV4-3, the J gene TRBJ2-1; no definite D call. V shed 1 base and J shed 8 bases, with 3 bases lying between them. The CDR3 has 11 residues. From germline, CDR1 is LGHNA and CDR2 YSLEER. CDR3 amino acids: CASSQGDEQFF. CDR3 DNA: TGCGCCAGCAGCCAAGGGGATGAGCAGTTCTTC.

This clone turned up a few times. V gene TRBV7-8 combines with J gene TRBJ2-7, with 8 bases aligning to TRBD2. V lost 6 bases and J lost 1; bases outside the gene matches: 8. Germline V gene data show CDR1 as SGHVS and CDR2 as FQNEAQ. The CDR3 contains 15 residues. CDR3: CASSSRGGRSYEQYF. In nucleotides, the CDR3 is TGTGCCAGCAGTTCACGGGGGGGCAGGTCCTACGAGCAGTACTTC. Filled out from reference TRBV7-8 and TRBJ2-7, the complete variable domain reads GAGVSQSPRYKVAKRGQDVALRCDPISGHVSLFWYQQALGQGPEFLTYFQNEAQLDKSGLPSDRFFAERPEGSVSTLKIQRTQQEDSAVYLCASSSRGGRSYEQYFGPGTRLTVT.

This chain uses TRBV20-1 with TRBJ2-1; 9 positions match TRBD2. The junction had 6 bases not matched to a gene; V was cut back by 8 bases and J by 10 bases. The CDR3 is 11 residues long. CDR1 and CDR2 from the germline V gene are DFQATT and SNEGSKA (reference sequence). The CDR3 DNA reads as TGCAGTATTAGCGGGAGTAGAGAGCAGTTCTTC. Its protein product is CSISGSREQFF.

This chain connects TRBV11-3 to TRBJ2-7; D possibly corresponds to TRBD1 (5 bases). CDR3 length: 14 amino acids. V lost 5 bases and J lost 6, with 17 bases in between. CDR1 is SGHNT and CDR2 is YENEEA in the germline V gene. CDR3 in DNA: TGTGCCAGCAGCCCCCCCGCAGGGTTGGGCGAGCAGTACTTC. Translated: CASSPPAGLGEQYF.

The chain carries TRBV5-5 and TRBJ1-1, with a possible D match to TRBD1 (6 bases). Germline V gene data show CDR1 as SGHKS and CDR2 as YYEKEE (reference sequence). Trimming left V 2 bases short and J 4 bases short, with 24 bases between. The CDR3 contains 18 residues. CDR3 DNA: TGTGCCAGCAGCTTCCGCCCCGGGACCTCTCAGGGGAGCACTGAAGCTTTCTTT. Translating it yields CASSFRPGTSQGSTEAFF. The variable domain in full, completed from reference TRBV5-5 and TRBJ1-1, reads DAGVTQSPTHLIKTRGQQVTLRCSPISGHKSVSWYQQVLGQGPQFIFQYYEKEERGRGNFPDRFSARQFPNYSSELNVNALLLGDSALYLCASSFRPGTSQGSTEAFFGQGTRLTVV.

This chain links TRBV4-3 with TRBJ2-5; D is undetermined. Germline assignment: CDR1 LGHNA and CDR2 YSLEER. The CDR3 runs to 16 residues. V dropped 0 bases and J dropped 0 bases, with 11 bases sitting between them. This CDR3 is CASSQEYLEYQETQYF. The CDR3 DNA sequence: TGCGCCAGCAGCCAAGAGTACCTAGAGTACCAAGAGACCCAGTACTTC.

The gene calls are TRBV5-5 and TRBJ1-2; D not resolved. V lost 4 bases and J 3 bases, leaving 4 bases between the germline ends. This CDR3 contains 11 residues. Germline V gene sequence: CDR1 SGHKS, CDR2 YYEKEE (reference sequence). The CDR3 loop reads CASSLDYGYTF. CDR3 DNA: TGTGCCAGCAGCCTAGACTATGGCTACACCTTC. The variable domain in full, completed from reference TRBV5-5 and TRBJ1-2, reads DAGVTQSPTHLIKTRGQQVTLRCSPISGHKSVSWYQQVLGQGPQFIFQYYEKEERGRGNFPDRFSARQFPNYSSELNVNALLLGDSALYLCASSLDYGYTFGSGTRLTVV.

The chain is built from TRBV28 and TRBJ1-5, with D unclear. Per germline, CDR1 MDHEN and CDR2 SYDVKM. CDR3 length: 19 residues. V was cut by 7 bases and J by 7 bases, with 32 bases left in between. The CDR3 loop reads CASTTFRLTGPSPRQPQHF. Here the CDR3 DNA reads TGTGCCAGCACCACTTTCCGTTTAACCGGGCCAAGCCCCAGGCAGCCCCAGCATTTT.

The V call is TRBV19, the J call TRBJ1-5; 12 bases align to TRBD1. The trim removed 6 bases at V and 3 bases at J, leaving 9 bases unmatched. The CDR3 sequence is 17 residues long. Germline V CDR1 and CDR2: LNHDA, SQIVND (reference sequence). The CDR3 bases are TGTGCCAGTAGGGGATCCGGGACAGGGGGCCTCAATCAGCCCCAGCATTTT. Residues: CASRGSGTGGLNQPQHF.

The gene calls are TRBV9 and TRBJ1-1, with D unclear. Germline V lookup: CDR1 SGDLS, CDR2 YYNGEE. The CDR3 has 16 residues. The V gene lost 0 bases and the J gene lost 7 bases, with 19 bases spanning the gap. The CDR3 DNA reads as TGTGCCAGCAGCGTAGCATCTGGAGGAGGGAAAAATGAAGCTTTCTTT. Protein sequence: CASSVASGGGKNEAFF.

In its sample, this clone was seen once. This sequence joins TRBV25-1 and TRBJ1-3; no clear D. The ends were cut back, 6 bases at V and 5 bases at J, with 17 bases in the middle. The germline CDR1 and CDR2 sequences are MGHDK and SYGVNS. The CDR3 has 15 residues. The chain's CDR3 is CASSPLVGERNTIYF. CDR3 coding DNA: TGTGCCAGCAGCCCCCTAGTAGGCGAGAGAAACACCATATATTTT.

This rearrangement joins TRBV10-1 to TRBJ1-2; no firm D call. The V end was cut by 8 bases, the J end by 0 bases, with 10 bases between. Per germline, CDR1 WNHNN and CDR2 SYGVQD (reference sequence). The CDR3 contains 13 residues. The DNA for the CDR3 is TGCGCCAGCTTAAGACCTCCTAACTATGGCTACACCTTC. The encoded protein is CASLRPPNYGYTF.

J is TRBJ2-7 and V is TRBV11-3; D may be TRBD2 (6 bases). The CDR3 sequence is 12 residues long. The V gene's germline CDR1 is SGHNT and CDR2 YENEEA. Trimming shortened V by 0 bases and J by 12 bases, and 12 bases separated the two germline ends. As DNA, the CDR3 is TGTGCCAGCAGCTTAGAACTAGCCCCCTTGTACTTC. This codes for CASSLELAPLYF.

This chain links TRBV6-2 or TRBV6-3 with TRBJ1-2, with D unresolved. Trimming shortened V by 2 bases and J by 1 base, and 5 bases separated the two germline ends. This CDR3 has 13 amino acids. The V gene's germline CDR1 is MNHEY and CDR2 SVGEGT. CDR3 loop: CASSYNLNYGYTF. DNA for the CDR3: TGTGCCAGCAGTTACAACCTTAACTATGGCTACACCTTC.

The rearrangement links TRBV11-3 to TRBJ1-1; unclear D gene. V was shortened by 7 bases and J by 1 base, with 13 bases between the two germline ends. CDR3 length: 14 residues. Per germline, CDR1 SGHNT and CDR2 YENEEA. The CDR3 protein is CASTRSAANTEAFF. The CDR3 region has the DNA TGTGCCAGCACCCGAAGTGCAGCGAACACTGAAGCTTTCTTT.

Here the CDR3 reads CASTKGGRFEGYTF. The CDR3 bases are TGTGCCAGCACTAAAGGGGGACGGTTCGAAGGCTACACCTTC. The chain carries TRBV2 and TRBJ1-2, with D possibly matching TRBD1 (6 bases). This CDR3 comprises 14 residues. The germline gives CDR1 SNHLY, CDR2 FYNNEI. Trimming removed 7 bases at V and 8 bases at J, with 20 bases between.